This TCR beta chain was identified in a study of human T cells and chemical hapten exposure. At the level of the study: In the sensitization step, 2% DPC was placed on roughly 2 cm by roughly 2 cm of upper inner arm skin. Points from the study as a whole: Expanded TCR sets contained significantly more large CDR3 similarity clusters than controls. No alteration of TCRs above 1 in 1000 frequency was seen with DPC sensitization. Donors were affected by alopecia, so their immune reaction might vary from that of healthy individuals.

Sample time point: patch test 1, 2 weeks after DPC sensitization. Noted treatment: therapeutic diphenylcyclopropenone sensitization with weekly scalp DPC. A remark on this clonotype: What it recognizes is unknown.

MiXCR was run by TCRdb on the RACE reads, yielding one entry per CDR3 protein. This table holds more than 70,000 distinct CDR3 sequences, approximately 10% found once. Germline V gene data show CDR1 as DFQATT and CDR2 as SNEGSKA (reference sequence). Trimming cost V 4 bases and J 0 bases, with 15 bases left between them. The CDR3 spans 15 residues. This receptor was taken from a woman aged 55-70 years with alopecia areata. Some clones in this sample may be carry-over from other donors' samples. The rearrangement links TRBV20-1 to TRBJ1-1, with D perhaps TRBD1 (6 bases). The sequences come from whole blood, collected in connection with sensitization to the hapten diphenylcyclopropenone (DPC). This CDR3 is CSANPGVLMNTEAFF. For the CDR3, the DNA is TGCAGTGCTAATCCAGGGGTTCTCATGAACACTGAAGCTTTCTTT.